Shown below are 19 T cell receptor beta chains from a single sample sequenced in a study of CD8 T cells in ankylosing spondylitis. TCRdb ran MiXCR on the 5' RACE reads and lists one entry per CDR3 protein. The sample has approximately 130,000 distinct CDR3 sequences, roughly an eighth seen once; the top ten hold around 4.3%. Material: blood, either unsorted or a sorted T cell fraction (not recorded which). All receptors come from a female donor with ankylosing spondylitis or in good health (not recorded which).

There are many counts of this clonotype. J is TRBJ2-3 and V is TRBV20-1; 7 bases agree with TRBD2. CDR1 and CDR2 from the germline V gene are DFQATT and SNEGSKA (reference sequence). The V gene end was trimmed by 5 bases and the J gene end by 5 bases; junction bases not matched to a gene: 4. CDR3 length equals 12 residues. Here the CDR3 DNA reads TGCAGTGCTGGCGGGGGTAAAGATACGCAGTATTTT. It is translated as CSAGGGKDTQYF.

This clonotype turned up a few times. The V call is TRBV28, the J call TRBJ2-3, with TRBD1 identical over 7 bases. The CDR3 runs 16 residues. From germline, CDR1 is MDHEN and CDR2 SYDVKM. After removal of 5 bases from V and 4 bases from J, the junction contained 12 bases not matched to a gene. The CDR3, as DNA: TGTGCCAGCAGTGTCCAAAAGGGGGCAGCGCCAGATACGCAGTATTTT. It specifies CASSVQKGAAPDTQYF. Using reference TRBV28 and TRBJ2-3 for the parts outside the CDR3, the full variable domain is DVKVTQSSRYLVKRTGEKVFLECVQDMDHENMFWYRQDPGLGLRLIYFSYDVKMKEKGDIPEGYSVSREKKERFSLILESASTNQTSMYLCASSVQKGAAPDTQYFGPGTRLTVL.

Details on this clonotype: Possible read error: a much larger clone is one base away. V gene TRBV7-2 combines with J gene TRBJ1-1, with D perhaps matching TRBD1 (6 bases). This CDR3 has 14 residues. Per the germline V gene, CDR1 is SGHTA and CDR2 is FQGNSA. CDR3: CVSSLVPGANEAFF. The CDR3 DNA sequence: TGTGTCAGCAGCTTAGTGCCGGGGGCGAATGAAGCTTTCTTT.

This chain joins TRBV11-3 and TRBJ2-7; D may be TRBD2 (6 bases). Trimming cost V 2 bases and J 1 base, with 12 bases left between them. Germline CDR1 reads SGHNT; CDR2 reads YENEEA. There are 15 residues in the CDR3. This chain's CDR3 is CASSLSGDLSYEQYF. DNA of the CDR3: TGTGCCAGCAGCTTATCGGGGGACCTATCCTACGAGCAGTACTTC.

This clonotype was detected many times. The chain carries TRBV18 and TRBJ1-1; no clear D gene. The CDR3 extends over 13 amino acids. In germline, CDR1 is KGHSH, CDR2 LQKENI. V lost 3 bases to trimming and J lost 1 base, with 6 bases between them. The CDR3 loop is CASSPDQNTEAFF. Written as DNA, the CDR3 is TGTGCCAGCTCACCTGACCAGAACACTGAAGCTTTCTTT.

This clonotype was observed at least ten times. The rearrangement joins TRBV11-1 to TRBJ2-2, with TRBD1 matching 8 bases. After removal of 6 bases from V and 5 bases from J, the junction contained 17 bases not matched to a gene. The CDR3 runs to 18 residues. From germline, CDR1 is SGHAT and CDR2 FQDESV (reference sequence). CDR3 nucleotides: TGTGCCAGCAGTTACCGTCCTGGACAGGGTCTGTTAACCGGGGAGCTGTTTTTT. Protein product: CASSYRPGQGLLTGELFF.

This clonotype was picked up many times. The V call is TRBV5-1, the J call TRBJ1-5; D perhaps matches TRBD1 (6 bases). V was clipped by 4 bases and J by 8 bases, with 13 bases between them. Germline-derived CDR1 and CDR2 are SGHRS and YFSETQ. The CDR3 extends over 13 amino acids. CDR3 amino acids: CASSTGGGEPQHF. The CDR3 DNA sequence: TGCGCCAGCAGCACGGGAGGGGGAGAGCCCCAGCATTTT.

Ten or more counts support this clonotype. This chain links TRBV12-3 or TRBV12-4 with TRBJ2-7; TRBD2 matches at 10 bases. This CDR3 spans 15 amino acids. Trimming cost V 5 bases and J 2 bases; bases outside gene matches: 6. CDR3 amino acids: CASSRQSGRAYEQYF. In nucleotides, the CDR3 is TGTGCCAGCAGTCGACAGAGCGGGAGGGCCTACGAGCAGTACTTC.

This chain uses TRBV29-1 with TRBJ2-5, with 8 bases aligning to TRBD1. Germline V gives CDR1 SQVTM, CDR2 ANQGSEA. The CDR3 length is 11 residues. The ends lost 6 bases at V and 7 bases at J; junction bases unmatched: 4. CDR3 nucleotide sequence: TGCAGCGTCGGACAGGGAGGGACCCAGTACTTC. Translated, it gives CSVGQGGTQYF.

In its sample, this clonotype was seen many times. The chain combines TRBV19 with TRBJ2-2, with TRBD2 matching 10 bases. The trim removed 7 bases at V and 5 bases at J, leaving 16 bases unmatched. This CDR3 comprises 18 residues. Germline CDR1 reads LNHDA; CDR2 reads SQIVND (reference sequence). Here the CDR3 reads CASTMVRAGGPSTGELFF. As DNA, the CDR3 is TGTGCCAGTACCATGGTTCGAGCGGGAGGGCCTAGTACCGGGGAGCTGTTTTTT.

At least ten counts were recorded for this clonotype. The rearrangement uses TRBV6-1 and TRBJ2-5; D is possibly TRBD1 or TRBD2 (7 bases each). Germline CDR1 MNHNS, CDR2 SASEGT. V lost 4 bases, J lost 4 bases, and 19 bases lay in between. The CDR3 has 16 residues. CDR3 nucleotides: TGTGCCAGCAGTGTAGGTCCCAGGGGGGGGAGAGAGACCCAGTACTTC. This sequence encodes CASSVGPRGGRETQYF.

This clonotype appeared many times. The chain has TRBV11-1 and TRBJ1-1; D gene ambiguous. Trimming stripped 5 bases from V and 1 base from J, with 8 bases between. Germline V gene lookup returns CDR1 SGHAT and CDR2 FQDESV (reference sequence). The CDR3 length is 13 residues. The chain's CDR3 is CASSRRENTEAFF. In DNA form, the CDR3 reads TGTGCCAGCAGCCGAAGGGAGAACACTGAAGCTTTCTTT.

This sequence joins TRBV5-1 and TRBJ2-5; 12 nucleotides line up with TRBD1. The germline CDR1 and CDR2 sequences are SGHRS and YFSETQ. CDR3 length equals 16 residues. With 0 bases clipped from V and 1 base from J, the junction kept 1 base outside the gene matches. The DNA of the CDR3 is TGCGCCAGCAGCTTGGGGGACAGGGGGCGCCAAGAGACCCAGTACTTC. It specifies CASSLGDRGRQETQYF.

This clonotype appeared a few times. This chain joins TRBV19 and TRBJ1-2, with D unclear. This CDR3 region has 13 residues. Trimming took off 4 bases at V and 1 base at J, with 7 bases between the two ends. The germline CDR1 and CDR2 sequences are LNHDA and SQIVND (reference sequence). For the CDR3, the DNA is TGTGCCAGTAGTACCGACAATAACTATGGCTACACCTTC. Encoded protein: CASSTDNNYGYTF.

This clonotype has ten or more counts. This sequence joins TRBV20-1 and TRBJ1-5; TRBD1 aligns across 8 bases. The CDR3 has 15 residues. Germline loops: CDR1 DFQATT, CDR2 SNEGSKA (reference sequence). J was trimmed by 2 bases and V by 3 bases; bases with no gene match: 6. As DNA, the CDR3 is TGCAGTGCTAGCCTCGGGGGACAGGGCAATCAGCCCCAGCATTTT. It yields the protein CSASLGGQGNQPQHF.

This clonotype was recorded many times. V and J are TRBV20-1 and TRBJ2-1, with D perhaps TRBD2 (6 bases). Germline V gene sequence: CDR1 DFQATT, CDR2 SNEGSKA (reference sequence). V lost 7 bases, J lost 0 bases, and 16 bases lay in between. This CDR3 contains 15 residues. CDR3 residues: CSGRGIRSSYNEQFF. As DNA, the CDR3 is TGCAGTGGGCGGGGCATCCGGAGCTCCTACAATGAGCAGTTCTTC.

There are many counts of this clonotype. This chain links TRBV12-3 or TRBV12-4 with TRBJ1-2; D gene ambiguous. The CDR3 contains 13 residues. With 5 bases removed from V and 0 bases from J, the gap between germline ends came to 7 bases. CDR3: CASSPRTNYGYTF. CDR3 nucleotides: TGTGCCAGCAGTCCCAGGACTAACTATGGCTACACCTTC.

This clonotype has a handful of counts. V and J are TRBV7-2 and TRBJ2-5; D uncertain. Germline loops: CDR1 SGHTA, CDR2 FQGNSA. The CDR3 sequence is 15 residues long. Trimming shortened V by 1 base and J by 5 bases, and 14 bases separated the two germline ends. CDR3 DNA: TGTGCCAGCAGCTTAGAGTCGAAGGGCTATGAGACCCAGTACTTC. Protein sequence: CASSLESKGYETQYF.

The chain couples TRBV7-8 to TRBJ2-1, with 9 bases aligning to TRBD2. V trimming: 7 bases; J trimming: 8 bases; junction bases outside the gene matches: 9. The length of the CDR3 is 14 residues. Germline values: CDR1 SGHVS, CDR2 FQNEAQ. The CDR3 region has the DNA TGTGCCAGCACCATGCTAGCGGGACCCTATGAGCAGTTCTTC. This gives the protein CASTMLAGPYEQFF.